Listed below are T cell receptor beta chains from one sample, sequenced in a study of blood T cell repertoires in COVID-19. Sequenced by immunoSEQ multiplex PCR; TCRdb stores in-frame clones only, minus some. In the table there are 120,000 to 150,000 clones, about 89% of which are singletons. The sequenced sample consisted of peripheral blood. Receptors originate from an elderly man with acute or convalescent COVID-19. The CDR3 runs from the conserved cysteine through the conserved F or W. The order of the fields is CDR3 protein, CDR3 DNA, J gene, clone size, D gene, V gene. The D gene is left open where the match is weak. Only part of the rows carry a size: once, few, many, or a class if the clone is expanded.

CDR3aa: CASGLVLSACFGQPQHF; CDR3nt: TGTGCTAGTGGTTTGGTACTGAGCGCTTGCTTTGGTCAGCCCCAGCATTTT; j_gene: TRBJ1-5; abundance: once; d_gene: -; v_gene: TRBV12-5
CDR3aa: CASSPGLSTDTQYF; CDR3nt: TGTGCCAGCAGCCCGGGACTTAGCACAGATACGCAGTATTTT; j_gene: TRBJ2-3; abundance: -; d_gene: -; v_gene: TRBV11-2
CDR3aa: CASSPGLAGVSYNEQFF; CDR3nt: TGTGCCAGCAGCCCCGGACTAGCGGGAGTATCATACAATGAGCAGTTCTTC; j_gene: TRBJ2-1; abundance: -; d_gene: TRBD2; v_gene: TRBV3-1/TRBV3-2
CDR3aa: CASSGGGLNTFTDTQYF; CDR3nt: TGTGCCAGCAGTGGGGGGGGACTAAACACTTTCACAGATACGCAGTATTTT; j_gene: TRBJ2-3; abundance: -; d_gene: TRBD2; v_gene: TRBV25-1
CDR3aa: CASSLGQGVAQPQHF; CDR3nt: TGTGCCAGCAGCTTGGGGCAGGGGGTGGCTCAGCCCCAGCATTTT; j_gene: TRBJ1-5; abundance: -; d_gene: TRBD1; v_gene: TRBV5-6
CDR3aa: CASSGADYSNQPQHF; CDR3nt: TGTGCCAGCAGCGGTGCAGACTATAGCAATCAGCCCCAGCATTTT; j_gene: TRBJ1-5; abundance: few; d_gene: -; v_gene: TRBV28
CDR3aa: CASSWGTGYSNQPQHF; CDR3nt: TGTGCCAGCAGTTGGGGGACAGGGTATAGCAATCAGCCCCAGCATTTT; j_gene: TRBJ1-5; abundance: once; d_gene: TRBD1; v_gene: TRBV6-2/TRBV6-3
CDR3aa: CASSQDFPTGGSYNSPLHF; CDR3nt: TGTGCCAGCAGCCAAGATTTCCCGACAGGGGGCTCCTATAATTCACCCCTCCACTTT; j_gene: TRBJ1-6; abundance: -; d_gene: TRBD1; v_gene: TRBV3-1/TRBV3-2
CDR3aa: CASRGGAFSEKLFF; CDR3nt: TGTGCCAGCAGGGGAGGCGCTTTCTCTGAAAAACTGTTTTTT; j_gene: TRBJ1-4; abundance: -; d_gene: -; v_gene: TRBV7-9
CDR3aa: CASSLRGGDYGYTF; CDR3nt: TGTGCCAGCAGCTTGAGGGGAGGCGACTATGGCTACACCTTC; j_gene: TRBJ1-2; abundance: -; d_gene: -; v_gene: TRBV5-4
CDR3aa: CASSSGTGVSEQYF; CDR3nt: TGCGCCAGCAGCTCCGGGACAGGGGTGAGTGAGCAGTACTTC; j_gene: TRBJ2-7; abundance: -; d_gene: TRBD1; v_gene: TRBV5-1
CDR3aa: CASSLITGAEQYF; CDR3nt: TGTGCCAGCAGTTTAATAACAGGGGCCGAGCAGTACTTC; j_gene: TRBJ2-7; abundance: -; d_gene: TRBD1; v_gene: TRBV6-6
CDR3aa: CASSPRLAGTNEQFF; CDR3nt: TGCGCCAGCAGTCCCAGGCTAGCGGGGACCAATGAGCAGTTCTTC; j_gene: TRBJ2-1; abundance: few; d_gene: TRBD2; v_gene: TRBV10-1
CDR3aa: CASSPGQIRTIYF; CDR3nt: TGTGCCAGCAGTCCGGGACAGATCCGGACCATATATTTT; j_gene: TRBJ1-3; abundance: -; d_gene: TRBD1; v_gene: TRBV12-3/TRBV12-4
CDR3aa: CASSYLGQVKVYEQYF; CDR3nt: TGTGCCAGCAGTTACCTCGGACAGGTAAAAGTCTACGAGCAGTACTTC; j_gene: TRBJ2-7; abundance: -; d_gene: TRBD1; v_gene: TRBV6-5
CDR3aa: CASSFAGHEQYF; CDR3nt: TGCGCCAGCAGCTTCGCGGGACACGAGCAGTACTTC; j_gene: TRBJ2-7; abundance: few; d_gene: -; v_gene: TRBV5-1
CDR3aa: CASSLESGGTNTEAFF; CDR3nt: TGTGCCAGCAGCTTAGAGTCGGGGGGGACGAACACTGAAGCTTTCTTT; j_gene: TRBJ1-1; abundance: -; d_gene: -; v_gene: TRBV7-8
CDR3aa: CASSPGTGDLYEQYF; CDR3nt: TGTGCCAGCAGCCCCGGGACAGGGGACCTCTACGAGCAGTACTTC; j_gene: TRBJ2-7; abundance: -; d_gene: TRBD1; v_gene: TRBV5-4
CDR3aa: CASSQAFWTPNKRHEQYF; CDR3nt: TGTGCCAGCAGCCAAGCGTTCTGGACTCCCAATAAGAGACACGAGCAGTACTTC; j_gene: TRBJ2-7; abundance: -; d_gene: -; v_gene: TRBV3-1/TRBV3-2
CDR3aa: CASSSPGLVGGANVLTF; CDR3nt: TGTGCCAGCAGTTCCCCAGGGCTGGTAGGTGGGGCCAACGTCCTGACTTTC; j_gene: TRBJ2-6; abundance: -; d_gene: -; v_gene: TRBV27
CDR3aa: CASSLAGRYGYTF; CDR3nt: TGTGCCAGCAGTTTGGCAGGAAGATATGGCTACACCTTC; j_gene: TRBJ1-2; abundance: few; d_gene: -; v_gene: TRBV12-3/TRBV12-4
CDR3aa: CASSYGTGIGEQYF; CDR3nt: TGTGCCAGCAGTTACGGGACAGGGATCGGCGAGCAGTACTTC; j_gene: TRBJ2-7; abundance: -; d_gene: TRBD1; v_gene: TRBV6-5
CDR3aa: CASSRGETQYF; CDR3nt: TGTGCCAGCAGCCGCGGGGAGACCCAGTACTTC; j_gene: TRBJ2-5; abundance: -; d_gene: -; v_gene: TRBV9
CDR3aa: CASSLRKGLAGAGEQFF; CDR3nt: TGTGCCAGCAGCTTGAGGAAGGGGCTAGCGGGGGCGGGTGAGCAGTTCTTC; j_gene: TRBJ2-1; abundance: -; d_gene: TRBD2; v_gene: TRBV11-2
CDR3aa: CASSSSLEAFF; CDR3nt: TGTGCCAGCAGTTCAAGTCTCGAGGCTTTCTTT; j_gene: TRBJ1-1; abundance: -; d_gene: -; v_gene: TRBV28
CDR3aa: CASSMGRRDYGYTF; CDR3nt: TGTGCCAGTAGTATGGGCAGAAGAGACTATGGCTACACCTTC; j_gene: TRBJ1-2; abundance: -; d_gene: -; v_gene: TRBV19
CDR3aa: CASSFRGTRYEQYF; CDR3nt: TGTGCCAGCAGCTTCAGAGGGACTAGGTACGAGCAGTACTTC; j_gene: TRBJ2-7; abundance: -; d_gene: TRBD2; v_gene: TRBV5-4
CDR3aa: CASSPGGYEQYF; CDR3nt: TGCGCCAGCAGTCCCGGCGGCTACGAGCAGTACTTC; j_gene: TRBJ2-7; abundance: few; d_gene: -; v_gene: TRBV10-1
CDR3aa: CAWSFRGVSGNTIYF; CDR3nt: TGTGCCTGGAGTTTCAGGGGTGTCTCTGGAAACACCATATATTTT; j_gene: TRBJ1-3; abundance: -; d_gene: -; v_gene: TRBV30
CDR3aa: CATSRGTGGFGEQYF; CDR3nt: TGTGCCACCAGCAGGGGGACAGGGGGCTTTGGCGAGCAGTACTTC; j_gene: TRBJ2-7; abundance: -; d_gene: TRBD1; v_gene: TRBV15
CDR3aa: CASSHLHAAGGQSPLHF; CDR3nt: TGTGCCAGCAGCCATCTCCACGCGGCAGGGGGGCAATCACCCCTCCACTTT; j_gene: TRBJ1-6; abundance: -; d_gene: TRBD1; v_gene: TRBV3-1/TRBV3-2
CDR3aa: CASSQVPGLGSYEQYF; CDR3nt: TGCGCCAGCAGCCAAGTCCCGGGACTGGGGTCCTACGAGCAGTACTTC; j_gene: TRBJ2-7; abundance: -; d_gene: -; v_gene: TRBV4-1
CDR3aa: CASSEGQVYEQYF; CDR3nt: TGCGCCAGCAGCGAAGGACAAGTCTACGAGCAGTACTTC; j_gene: TRBJ2-7; abundance: -; d_gene: -; v_gene: TRBV5-1
CDR3aa: CASSFTGAYEQYF; CDR3nt: TGTGCCAGCAGTTTTACAGGGGCCTACGAGCAGTACTTC; j_gene: TRBJ2-7; abundance: -; d_gene: TRBD1; v_gene: TRBV27
CDR3aa: CASSLGQGTGQPQHF; CDR3nt: TGTGCCAGCAGCTTGGGACAGGGGACGGGGCAGCCCCAGCATTTT; j_gene: TRBJ1-5; abundance: -; d_gene: TRBD1; v_gene: TRBV7-9
CDR3aa: CASSGGLVGEQYF; CDR3nt: TGCGCCAGCAGTGGCGGACTCGTGGGCGAGCAGTACTTC; j_gene: TRBJ2-7; abundance: -; d_gene: -; v_gene: TRBV10-1
CDR3aa: CSAGDPGLQETQYF; CDR3nt: TGCAGCGCCGGGGATCCGGGACTACAAGAGACCCAGTACTTC; j_gene: TRBJ2-5; abundance: -; d_gene: TRBD2; v_gene: TRBV29-1
CDR3aa: CASSGTQETQYF; CDR3nt: TGTGCCAGCAGTGGGACTCAAGAGACCCAGTACTTC; j_gene: TRBJ2-5; abundance: once; d_gene: -; v_gene: TRBV2
CDR3aa: CASRRNRGREDTQYF; CDR3nt: TGTGCCAGCAGACGGAACAGGGGGCGTGAAGATACGCAGTATTTT; j_gene: TRBJ2-3; abundance: -; d_gene: TRBD1; v_gene: TRBV28
CDR3aa: CASSRRRRRASYNSPLHF; CDR3nt: TGCGCCAGCAGCCGACGGCGCAGGAGGGCCTCCTATAATTCACCCCTCCACTTT; j_gene: TRBJ1-6; abundance: -; d_gene: -; v_gene: TRBV5-1
CDR3aa: CASSMREQGGELFF; CDR3nt: TGTGCCAGTAGTATGCGGGAGCAGGGCGGGGAGCTGTTTTTT; j_gene: TRBJ2-2; abundance: -; d_gene: TRBD2; v_gene: TRBV19
CDR3aa: CASSWNSGPYNEQFF; CDR3nt: TGTGCCAGCAGCTGGAATAGCGGGCCTTACAATGAGCAGTTCTTC; j_gene: TRBJ2-1; abundance: -; d_gene: TRBD2; v_gene: TRBV3-1/TRBV3-2
CDR3aa: CASSQSTHGTLNTEAFF; CDR3nt: TGCGCCAGCAGCCAATCGACTCACGGGACATTGAACACTGAAGCTTTCTTT; j_gene: TRBJ1-1; abundance: -; d_gene: -; v_gene: TRBV4-1
CDR3aa: CASSFPLRQDNEQFF; CDR3nt: TGTGCCAGCAGTTTCCCTCTTAGACAGGACAATGAGCAGTTCTTC; j_gene: TRBJ2-1; abundance: -; d_gene: -; v_gene: TRBV28
CDR3aa: CASRQQGNTEAFF; CDR3nt: TGTGCCAGCCGACAACAGGGGAACACTGAAGCTTTCTTT; j_gene: TRBJ1-1; abundance: -; d_gene: -; v_gene: TRBV6-5
CDR3aa: CASSEAGQRSSGYTF; CDR3nt: TGTGCCAGCAGTGAAGCGGGACAGAGGTCGAGCGGCTACACCTTC; j_gene: TRBJ1-2; abundance: -; d_gene: TRBD1; v_gene: TRBV6-1
CDR3aa: CASSFQQSTDTQYF; CDR3nt: TGTGCCAGCAGTTTCCAACAGTCCACAGATACGCAGTATTTT; j_gene: TRBJ2-3; abundance: -; d_gene: -; v_gene: TRBV27
CDR3aa: CAWSRQQGQPQHF; CDR3nt: TGTGCCTGGAGTCGACAACAAGGTCAGCCCCAGCATTTT; j_gene: TRBJ1-5; abundance: -; d_gene: -; v_gene: TRBV30